The 29 T cell receptor beta chains listed next were all sequenced from one sample in a study of cytomegalovirus exposure and HLA in healthy donors. PCR used 60 Vbeta primers and 13 Jbeta primers. TCRdb's copy holds only in-frame clones and misses some; the assay was immunoSEQ multiplex PCR. The specimen's table records roughly 190,000 clones. Sequenced sample: PBMCs. Receptors originate from a young woman in good health and CMV-seropositive.

The CDR3 loop reads CASTEAGGPGDTQYF. CDR3 DNA sequence: TGCGCCAGCACGGAAGCGGGGGGGCCTGGAGATACGCAGTATTTT. The chain links TRBV4-3 to TRBJ2-3; 10 bases fit TRBD2. Germline loops: CDR1 LGHNA, CDR2 YSLEER. This CDR3 comprises 15 residues. V shed 7 bases, J shed 5 bases, and the junction held 9 bases outside the gene matches.

The rearrangement links TRBV29-1 to TRBJ2-2; 15 bases agree with TRBD2. Germline CDR1 and CDR2: SQVTM and ANQGSEA. The CDR3 runs to 18 residues. The junction had 9 bases not matched to a gene; V was cut back by 2 bases and J by 5 bases. The CDR3 bases are TGCAGCGTTGAAATTGGAGGGACTAGCGGGAGGCGTACCGGGGAGCTGTTTTTT. It translates to CSVEIGGTSGRRTGELFF.

The chain couples TRBV6-4 to TRBJ1-5; 9 bases align to TRBD1. With V trimmed by 6 bases and J by 2 bases, 5 bases remained unmatched. The CDR3 spans 15 residues. Germline values: CDR1 MRHNA, CDR2 SNTAGT. The CDR3 bases are TGTGCCAGCAGCCCCACAGGGGGCGGCAATCAGCCCCAGCATTTT. This translates into CASSPTGGGNQPQHF.

The CDR3 region is CASSDPPRGGKLFF. In nucleotides, the CDR3 is TGTGCCAGCAGTGATCCCCCGAGAGGGGGAAAACTGTTTTTT. This sequence joins TRBV25-1 and TRBJ1-4, with D perhaps TRBD1 (6 bases). The germline V and J ends were trimmed by 3 bases and 10 bases, with 15 bases remaining between them. The CDR3 totals 14 residues. Germline V gene data show CDR1 as MGHDK and CDR2 as SYGVNS.

The V and J genes are TRBV4-1 and TRBJ2-5; 14 bases line up with TRBD2. Germline V gene data show CDR1 as MGHRA and CDR2 as YSYEKL. V was pared by 4 bases and J by 4 bases, with 8 bases of the junction left unmatched. CDR3 size: 17 residues. CDR3 coding DNA: TGCGCCAGCAGCCGAATCGGACTAGCGGGGGGTGGAGAGACCCAGTACTTC. Amino acids: CASSRIGLAGGGETQYF.

The chain uses TRBV30 and TRBJ1-5; D perhaps matches TRBD1 (6 bases). CDR3 length: 14 amino acids. Germline V gives CDR1 GTSNPN, CDR2 SVGIG (reference sequence). The V gene lost 0 bases and the J gene lost 3 bases, with 9 bases spanning the gap. CDR3 region: CAWSVGGTNQPQHF. In DNA form, the CDR3 reads TGTGCCTGGAGTGTAGGGGGAACCAATCAGCCCCAGCATTTT.

The V call is TRBV10-3, the J call TRBJ2-5; possibly TRBD1 for D (6 bases). V was clipped by 7 bases and J by 2 bases, with 11 bases between them. This CDR3 spans 13 amino acids. CDR1 is ENHRY, CDR2 SYGVKD, per germline. The CDR3 spells CAITPGQQETQYF. The CDR3 region has the DNA TGTGCCATCACCCCAGGACAGCAAGAGACCCAGTACTTC.

The chain carries TRBV30 and TRBJ2-7, with a possible D match to TRBD1 (6 bases). The ends were cut back, 1 base at V and 6 bases at J, with 16 bases in the middle. This CDR3 region has 14 residues. Germline values: CDR1 GTSNPN, CDR2 SVGIG (reference sequence). In nucleotides, the CDR3 is TGTGCCTGGAGTGGCTTGAGGCCAGGGGTCGAGCAGTACTTC. Translation: CAWSGLRPGVEQYF. Looking up the rest from reference TRBV30 and TRBJ2-7 gives the full variable domain: SQTIHQWPATLVQPVGSPLSLECTVEGTSNPNLYWYRQAAGRGLQLLFYSVGIGQISSEVPQNLSASRPQDRQFILSSKKLLLSDSGFYLCAWSGLRPGVEQYFGPGTRLTVT.

The gene calls are TRBV4-3 and TRBJ1-1; D call uncertain. The CDR3 contains 15 residues. V lost 7 bases, J lost 0 bases, and 15 bases lay in between. Germline V lookup: CDR1 LGHNA, CDR2 YSLEER. The DNA for the CDR3 is TGCGCCAGCACCCTGACTGGTGCCATGAACACTGAAGCTTTCTTT. Translated: CASTLTGAMNTEAFF.

The chain has TRBV19 and TRBJ1-1; unclear D gene. Deletions cut 6 bases from V and 4 bases from J, with 15 bases between. Germline CDR1 reads LNHDA; CDR2 reads SQIVND (reference sequence). The CDR3 spans 14 residues. In DNA, the CDR3 is TGTGCCAGTAGCTGGAGGGAGGGTGGCACTGAAGCTTTCTTT. It translates to CASSWREGGTEAFF. Using reference TRBV19 and TRBJ1-1 for the parts outside the CDR3, the full variable domain is DGGITQSPKYLFRKEGQNVTLSCEQNLNHDAMYWYRQDPGQGLRLIYYSQIVNDFQKGDIAEGYSVSREKKESFPLTVTSAQKNPTAFYLCASSWREGGTEAFFGQGTRLTVV.

This chain links TRBV7-2 with TRBJ2-3; D call uncertain. CDR1 SGHTA and CDR2 FQGNSA come from the germline V gene. The CDR3 has 16 residues. Trimming stripped 3 bases from V and 3 bases from J, with 16 bases between. The CDR3 coding sequence is TGTGCCAGCAGCTTTCGGTCGGTCTCTTTGACAGATACGCAGTATTTT. Its protein product is CASSFRSVSLTDTQYF.

The rearrangement links TRBV27 to TRBJ2-7, with TRBD1 identical over 10 bases. CDR3 length equals 17 residues. Trimming took 3 bases from V and 2 from J; bases not matched to a gene: 10. CDR1 and CDR2 (germline): MNHEY, SMNVEV (reference sequence). CDR3 region: CASSLGPRDRGTYEQYF. The DNA of the CDR3 is TGTGCCAGCAGTTTGGGCCCCCGGGACAGGGGAACCTACGAGCAGTACTTC.

This sequence joins TRBV30 and TRBJ2-5; TRBD2 agrees at 7 bases. The end of the DNA aligns better with TRBJ2-7, so the J call may be wrong. Germline V gene sequence: CDR1 GTSNPN, CDR2 SVGIG (reference sequence). CDR3 length: 15 residues. This chain's CDR3 is CAWSFGGISSYEQYF. The DNA for the CDR3 is TGTGCCTGGAGCTTCGGGGGGATCAGCTCCTACGAGCAGTACTTC.

This chain joins TRBV7-2 and TRBJ2-7; 7 bases agree with TRBD1. With V trimmed by 4 bases and J by 3 bases, 9 bases remained unmatched. The germline CDR1 and CDR2 sequences are SGHTA and FQGNSA. The length of the CDR3 is 15 residues. The CDR3 bases are TGTGCCAGCAGCTCCTACGGACAGGCTAACTACGAGCAGTACTTC. This encodes CASSSYGQANYEQYF.

The rearrangement uses TRBV21-1 and TRBJ1-5. TRBV21-1 is given as a pseudogene. This CDR3 region has 14 residues. Written as DNA, the CDR3 is TGTGCCAGCCAATTCGGGAGGGGAGATCAGCCCCAGCATTTT. It is translated as CASQFGRGDQPQHF.

CDR3 residues: CASSIDFGGGSYEQYF. In nucleotides, the CDR3 is TGTGCCAGTAGTATAGATTTCGGCGGGGGCTCCTACGAGCAGTACTTC. The gene calls are TRBV19 and TRBJ2-7; 7 positions agree with TRBD2. Germline V lookup: CDR1 LNHDA, CDR2 SQIVND (reference sequence). The ends lost 0 bases at V and 0 bases at J; junction bases unmatched: 5. CDR3 length: 16 amino acids.

The chain uses TRBV2 and TRBJ2-1; 7 nucleotides align to TRBD2. V shed 2 bases and J 4 bases; nucleotides not matched to a gene: 5. Looked up from germline, CDR1 is SNHLY and CDR2 is FYNNEI. There are 15 residues in the CDR3. The CDR3 loop is CASSESWEGYNEQFF. The CDR3 DNA reads TGTGCCAGCAGTGAATCTTGGGAGGGGTACAATGAGCAGTTCTTC.

V usage is TRBV19 and J usage is TRBJ2-5; a possible D gene is TRBD2 (6 bases). V dropped 1 base and J dropped 4 bases, with 13 bases sitting between them. Germline V CDR1 and CDR2: LNHDA, SQIVND (reference sequence). The CDR3 is made up of 15 amino acids. The DNA for the CDR3 is TGTGCCAGTAGTATAGTCGCGGGAACAGGAGAGACCCAGTACTTC. Protein: CASSIVAGTGETQYF.

The chain carries TRBV29-1 and TRBJ2-7, with a possible D match to TRBD1 (5 bases). The CDR3 sequence is 14 residues long. The germline V gene encodes CDR1 SQVTM and CDR2 ANQGSEA. Between the trimmed V and J ends, which lost 2 bases and 3 bases, there was a span of 14 bases. DNA for the CDR3: TGCAGCGTTGAACTAGGCCAGGGATACTACGAGCAGTACTTC. Amino acids: CSVELGQGYYEQYF.

The J gene is TRBJ2-7, the V gene TRBV6-6; 10 bases are shared with TRBD2. Germline lookup yields CDR1 MNHNY and CDR2 SVGAGI (reference sequence). Trimming at V came to 5 bases and at J to 3 bases, leaving 10 bases not matched to a gene. This CDR3 is 16 amino acids long. The CDR3 DNA follows: TGTGCCAGCAGTCCCTGGCGGCTAGCGGGAGACTACGAGCAGTACTTC. Its protein is CASSPWRLAGDYEQYF.

V gene TRBV30 combines with J gene TRBJ1-5, with a tentative D call TRBD1 (6 bases). This CDR3 contains 16 residues. V was cut by 3 bases and J by 4 bases, with 19 bases left in between. Germline CDR1 and CDR2: GTSNPN and SVGIG (reference sequence). The CDR3 DNA sequence: TGTGCCTGGAGCGAGACAGGTCGCCTAACAAATCAGCCCCAGCATTTT. Amino acids: CAWSETGRLTNQPQHF.

The rearrangement uses TRBV29-1 and TRBJ2-1; 7 nucleotides agree with TRBD2. V dropped 4 bases and J dropped 3; count of bases not matched to a gene: 0. Germline V gene data show CDR1 as SQVTM and CDR2 as ANQGSEA. The CDR3 has 12 amino acids. CDR3 amino acids: CSVGTSYNEQFF. CDR3 DNA: TGCAGCGTTGGGACTAGCTACAATGAGCAGTTCTTC.

The chain links TRBV9 to TRBJ2-1, with 9 bases fitting TRBD1. Germline V gene data show CDR1 as SGDLS and CDR2 as YYNGEE. V was pared by 4 bases and J by 0 bases, with 17 bases of the junction left unmatched. This CDR3 spans 20 amino acids. The CDR3: CASSSGTGSSLGRSYNEQFF. CDR3 nucleotide sequence: TGTGCCAGCAGCTCCGGGACAGGGAGTTCGCTAGGTCGCTCCTACAATGAGCAGTTCTTC.

The chain is built from TRBV5-1 and TRBJ1-2; D is unresolved. The V gene's germline CDR1 is SGHRS and CDR2 YFSETQ. The CDR3 consists of 14 residues. V dropped 0 bases and J dropped 3 bases, with 9 bases sitting between them. The CDR3 region has the DNA TGCGCCAGCAGCTTGGGACCCGGGGACTATGGCTACACCTTC. Amino acid sequence: CASSLGPGDYGYTF.

The chain recombines TRBV27 with TRBJ2-2; D is perhaps TRBD1 (6 bases). The CDR3 runs to 17 residues. V lost 8 bases, J lost 3 bases, and 22 bases lay in between. CDR1 MNHEY and CDR2 SMNVEV come from the germline V gene (reference sequence). For the CDR3, the DNA is TGTGCCAGCTTAAGACACGGGACATCTTCTGACACCGGGGAGCTGTTTTTT. Translation gives CASLRHGTSSDTGELFF.

The V gene is TRBV12-5, the J gene TRBJ1-1, with 9 positions matching TRBD1. CDR1 and CDR2 (germline): LGHNT, FRNRAP. V dropped 5 bases and J dropped 7; count of bases not matched to a gene: 17. The CDR3 totals 17 residues. Here the CDR3 DNA reads TGTGCTAGTGGTATAAGCCCCGGGACAGGGAGGTTGGGTGAAGCTTTCTTT. Translating it yields CASGISPGTGRLGEAFF.

The V gene is TRBV29-1, the J gene TRBJ1-1; D is possibly TRBD1 (5 bases). CDR1 is SQVTM, CDR2 ANQGSEA, per germline. CDR3 size: 12 residues. The V and J ends lost 5 bases and 0 bases respectively, with 7 bases between them. The CDR3 sequence: CSVQGMNTEAFF. CDR3 DNA: TGCAGCGTTCAGGGAATGAACACTGAAGCTTTCTTT.

The chain joins TRBV6-1 to TRBJ1-3; D is undetermined. The CDR3 totals 15 residues. Germline assignment: CDR1 MNHNS and CDR2 SASEGT. V lost 8 bases to trimming and J lost 4 bases, with 18 bases between them. The CDR3 region is CASVAFSFSGNTIYF. The CDR3 DNA sequence: TGTGCCAGCGTAGCGTTTAGCTTCTCGGGAAACACCATATATTTT.

This chain uses TRBV7-9 with TRBJ1-5; no reliable D call. V gave up 5 bases and J gave up 1 base, with 12 bases separating them. The germline gives CDR1 SEHNR, CDR2 FQNEAQ (reference sequence). CDR3 length: 15 residues. CDR3 DNA sequence: TGTGCCAGCAGCCCTGGCACCGCCAGCAATCAGCCCCAGCATTTT. Translation: CASSPGTASNQPQHF.